A selection of T cell receptor beta chains follows, all from one sample in a study of blood T cell repertoires in COVID-19. The method was immunoSEQ multiplex PCR; TCRdb's version includes in-frame clones alone and lacks a portion of them. The sample includes more than 200,000 clones, 80% to 85% of them seen just once. The sample taken for sequencing was peripheral blood. These TCRs come from a woman aged 80 or over with COVID-19, enrolled during active disease. CDR3s include the opening cysteine and the closing phenylalanine or tryptophan. The D gene is left open where the match is weak. Size values are once, few and many counts, or a class for expanded clones, and some rows have none.

V gene	J gene	clone size	CDR3 length	D gene	CDR3 protein	CDR3 DNA
TRBV6-5	TRBJ1-1	.	13	.	CASKGRVSTEAFF	TGTGCCAGCAAAGGGCGGGTCAGCACTGAAGCTTTCTTT
TRBV7-3	TRBJ2-1	.	15	TRBD2	CASSPTSGGANEQFF	TGTGCCAGCAGCCCGACTAGCGGGGGGGCCAATGAGCAGTTCTTC
TRBV18	TRBJ2-1	.	17	TRBD2	CASSPGLAGGYLNEQFF	TGTGCCAGCTCACCTGGACTAGCGGGGGGGTATCTCAATGAGCAGTTCTTC
TRBV28	TRBJ1-4	few	15	.	CASSRFPLISEKLFF	TGTGCCAGCAGTAGATTCCCCCTAATAAGCGAAAAACTGTTTTTT
TRBV2	TRBJ1-2	.	15	.	CASSEQGRTNYGYTF	TGTGCCAGCAGCGAACAGGGTAGAACTAACTATGGCTACACCTTC
TRBV2	TRBJ2-3	.	14	TRBD2	CASRAGGGTDTQYF	TGTGCCAGCAGAGCGGGGGGGGGCACAGATACGCAGTATTTT
TRBV27	TRBJ1-2	.	14	.	CASSRSGIGYGYTF	TGTGCCAGCAGTCGCTCCGGGATCGGCTATGGCTACACCTTC
TRBV9	TRBJ1-6	.	15	TRBD1	CASSGDRGSDSPLHF	TGTGCCAGCAGCGGGGACAGGGGGTCTGATTCACCCCTCCACTTT
TRBV7-9	TRBJ2-1	few	15	.	CASSLVGTGYNEQFF	TGTGCCAGCAGCTTAGTAGGTACAGGTTACAATGAGCAGTTCTTC
TRBV10-2	TRBJ1-1	.	14	TRBD1	CASSDRGHGTEAFF	TGCGCCAGCAGTGACAGGGGGCACGGCACTGAAGCTTTCTTT
TRBV5-1	TRBJ2-5	.	13	.	CASSLAGPETQYF	TGCGCCAGCAGCTTGGCAGGGCCAGAGACCCAGTACTTC
TRBV5-1	TRBJ2-5	.	15	TRBD2	CASSFGGAEIETQYF	TGCGCCAGCAGCTTCGGGGGGGCCGAAATAGAGACCCAGTACTTC
TRBV6-4	TRBJ1-1	.	14	TRBD1	CASSEATGGGGAFF	TGTGCCAGCAGTGAAGCGACAGGGGGCGGCGGAGCTTTCTTT
TRBV7-9	TRBJ2-3	.	12	.	CASSLSTDTQYF	TGTGCCAGCAGCCTTAGCACAGATACGCAGTATTTT
TRBV5-8	TRBJ2-3	.	13	.	CASSPSFTDTQYF	TGTGCCAGCAGTCCCAGTTTCACAGATACGCAGTATTTT
TRBV10-3	TRBJ2-3	.	15	TRBD1	CAIRGRTGTTDTQYF	TGTGCCATCAGAGGACGGACAGGGACGACAGATACGCAGTATTTT
TRBV5-5	TRBJ2-2	.	15	.	CASSPTGQNTGELFF	TGTGCCAGCAGCCCGACGGGACAGAACACCGGGGAGCTGTTTTTT
TRBV10-3	TRBJ1-1	.	13	TRBD1	CAIATGTNTEAFF	TGTGCCATCGCGACAGGGACCAACACTGAAGCTTTCTTT
TRBV19	TRBJ1-3	.	11	.	CASSMRNTIYF	TGTGCCAGTAGTATGCGGAACACCATATATTTT
TRBV30	TRBJ1-2	once	13	.	CAWSDGRVIGYTF	TGTGCCTGGAGCGACGGCAGGGTAATTGGCTACACCTTC
TRBV5-4	TRBJ2-3	.	14	TRBD2	CASSISGVSDTQYF	TGTGCCAGCAGCATAAGCGGGGTATCAGATACGCAGTATTTT
TRBV19	TRBJ1-2	.	13	TRBD1	CASSLRTGDGYTF	TGTGCCAGTAGTCTCCGGACAGGAGATGGCTACACCTTC
TRBV5-1	TRBJ2-5	few	14	.	CASSPRGRGETQYF	TGCGCCAGCAGCCCTAGGGGGAGAGGGGAGACCCAGTACTTC
TRBV7-9	TRBJ1-4	.	15	TRBD1	CASNSGQAQNEKLFF	TGTGCCAGCAACTCCGGACAGGCCCAAAATGAAAAACTGTTTTTT
TRBV10-3	TRBJ2-1	.	17	.	CAISESLTGTSNNEQFF	TGTGCCATCAGTGAGTCTTTGACAGGTACTTCTAACAATGAGCAGTTCTTC
TRBV4-3	TRBJ2-5	.	14	.	CASSPGNRVGTQYF	TGCGCCAGCAGCCCAGGAAACAGGGTGGGGACCCAGTACTTC
TRBV5-1	TRBJ1-5	.	14	.	CASSFGETNQPQHF	TGCGCCAGCAGCTTCGGGGAAACCAATCAGCCCCAGCATTTT
TRBV10-3	TRBJ1-5	once	19	TRBD1	CAISEARTGVLTSNQPQHF	TGTGCCATCAGTGAGGCCAGGACAGGGGTCCTAACTAGCAATCAGCCCCAGCATTTT
TRBV2	TRBJ1-2	.	13	.	CASSGDKNYGYTF	TGTGCCAGCAGTGGGGACAAGAACTATGGCTACACCTTC
TRBV7-2	TRBJ1-5	.	14	.	CASSLPGPIQPQHF	TGTGCCAGCAGCTTACCAGGTCCTATTCAGCCCCAGCATTTT
TRBV14	TRBJ2-4	.	17	TRBD2	CASSQGGLQRAKNIQYF	TGTGCCAGCAGCCAAGGGGGACTACAAAGAGCCAAAAACATTCAGTACTTC
TRBV7-3	TRBJ1-6	few	20	TRBD1	CASSLTGLGTGSSYNSPLHF	TGTGCCAGCAGCTTAACTGGGCTCGGGACAGGCAGCTCCTATAATTCACCCCTCCACTTT
TRBV7-2	TRBJ2-4	.	14	TRBD2	CASSVGGSKNIQYF	TGTGCCAGCAGCGTGGGGGGGTCCAAAAACATTCAGTACTTC
TRBV9	TRBJ1-1	.	15	TRBD1	CASSSLGQEEVEAFF	TGTGCCAGCAGCTCCTTGGGACAGGAGGAAGTTGAAGCTTTCTTT
TRBV30	TRBJ1-1	.	13	.	CAWRLPSGTEAFF	TGTGCCTGGAGACTGCCGTCCGGCACTGAAGCTTTCTTT
TRBV14	TRBJ1-2	.	15	TRBD1	CASSQDRHLGIGYTF	TGTGCCAGCAGCCAGGACAGGCATCTAGGAATCGGCTACACCTTC
TRBV5-1	TRBJ2-3	.	17	TRBD1	CASSLAKQGASTDTQYF	TGCGCCAGCAGCTTAGCTAAACAGGGGGCAAGTACAGATACGCAGTATTTT
TRBV3-1/TRBV3-2	TRBJ1-3	.	15	TRBD1	CASSPGTVAGNTIYF	TGTGCCAGCAGCCCCGGGACAGTTGCTGGAAACACCATATATTTT
TRBV7-8	TRBJ1-2	.	16	TRBD1	CASSSSGTGRNYGYTF	TGTGCCAGCAGCTCTTCCGGGACAGGGAGGAACTATGGCTACACCTTC